The sequence of this T cell receptor beta chain was determined in a study of blood T cell repertoires in COVID-19. Study-wide background: The analysed material was cDNA or gDNA that came from T cells, B-cell-depleted T cells, or PBMCs.

In the authors' workflow: Estimation of nucleated cell counts was performed using reference gene primer amplification. Assay: immunoSEQ multiplex PCR; the TCRdb copy retains only in-frame clones and omits some. That table is the source of V, J and clone size, and D and trimming were worked out from the DNA. Of about 270,000 clones listed, roughly 90% are singletons. The Seattle patients joined while their infection was active and were tracked longitudinally afterward. The clonotype originates from a woman aged 30 to 39 with COVID-19, enrolled during active disease. The specimen was peripheral blood.

The CDR3 is CSVVPNEQFF. In nucleotides, the CDR3 is TGCAGCGTTGTCCCTAATGAGCAGTTCTTC. V and J are TRBV29-1 and TRBJ2-1, with unresolved D. This CDR3 has 10 amino acids. The V and J ends lost 4 bases and 7 bases respectively, with 5 bases between them. Germline V lookup: CDR1 SQVTM, CDR2 ANQGSEA.